This TCR beta chain was retrieved from a study of OX40 agonist ivuxolimab in advanced cancers. The method was immunoSEQ multiplex PCR; TCRdb's version includes in-frame clones alone and lacks a portion of them. The sample holds 70,000 to 80,000 clones, 93% seen once. Germline lookup yields CDR1 MNHNY and CDR2 SVGAGI (reference sequence). The ends were cut back, 2 bases at V and 5 bases at J, with 9 bases in the middle. The CDR3 is made up of 13 amino acids. The chain employs TRBV6-6 and TRBJ2-5; D ambiguous. This receptor was identified in an adult with an advanced solid tumor such as melanoma, head and neck, liver or kidney cancer. The material sequenced was CD4+ or CD8+ T cells sorted from blood, taken in a trial of the OX40 agonist ivuxolimab. This CDR3 reads CASSYGLVETQYF. The CDR3 DNA reads as TGTGCCAGCAGTTACGGCCTAGTGGAGACCCAGTACTTC.